A single sample gave rise to the 19 T cell receptor beta chains below, sequenced in a study of vaccination and CD4 T cells after COVID-19. These receptors lack a known antigen. Specified treatment: approximately nine-day PBMC culture with coronavirus spike peptide pools or control peptides (ViraFEST assay). Pre-COVID-19 pandemic sampling (2011-2018) yielded the unexposed donor's CD4+ T cells. Researchers used the Oncomine TCR Beta short-read assay to sequence DNA from cultured CD4+ T cells. Genomic DNA was isolated from cultured CD4+ T cells. TCRdb passed the PCR reads through MiXCR, listing each CDR3 protein once. The sample contains 7,000 to 9,500 distinct CDR3 sequences, around two fifths of which appear only once. The sequenced sample was CD4+ T cells from blood, cultured in vitro. These receptors were obtained from a human donor in good health.

This clonotype was counted a few times. The chain carries TRBV24-1 and TRBJ2-5; D is uncertain. Trimming took off 3 bases at V and 4 bases at J, with 11 bases between the two ends. Germline CDR1 and CDR2: KGHDR and SFDVKD. The CDR3 length is 14 residues. CDR3 protein: CATSDAGRVETQYF. The CDR3 DNA sequence: TGTGCCACCAGTGATGCTGGGCGCGTAGAGACCCAGTACTTC.

This chain links TRBV28 with TRBJ1-5; TRBD1 might be the D (6 bases). Germline assignment: CDR1 MDHEN and CDR2 SYDVKM. V shed 10 bases and J shed 5 bases, with 21 bases lying between them. The CDR3 length is 15 residues. The CDR3 coding sequence is TGTGCCACATCCCCGGGGGGGGCAGGGGATCAGCCCCAGCATTTT. As protein: CATSPGGAGDQPQHF.

The sample holds a few counts of this clonotype. V gene TRBV20-1 combines with J gene TRBJ2-1; D is unclear. The CDR3 is 12 residues long. The V end was cut by 6 bases, the J end by 5 bases, with 11 bases between. Germline CDR1 DFQATT, CDR2 SNEGSKA (reference sequence). CDR3 bases: TGCAGTGCACCACGTCGGGACAATGAGCAGTTCTTC. It specifies CSAPRRDNEQFF.

V and J are TRBV6-4 and TRBJ2-1; 8 bases are shared with TRBD2. Losses at the gene ends were 0 bases for V and 7 bases for J; bases not matched to a gene: 5. CDR1 and CDR2 (germline): MRHNA, SNTAGT. This CDR3 comprises 15 residues. CDR3 bases: TGTGCCAGCAGTGACTCGACGGCGGGAGGTAATGAGCAGTTCTTC. Protein: CASSDSTAGGNEQFF.

J is TRBJ1-5 and V is TRBV28; D unresolved. V was shortened by 3 bases and J by 5 bases, with 8 bases between the two germline ends. The CDR3 extends over 13 amino acids. Germline CDR1 MDHEN, CDR2 SYDVKM. The CDR3 here is CASSFNIDQPQHF. For the CDR3, the DNA is TGTGCCAGCAGTTTCAACATAGATCAGCCCCAGCATTTT.

The chain combines TRBV7-9 with TRBJ1-5; no firm D call. CDR1 SEHNR and CDR2 FQNEAQ come from the germline V gene (reference sequence). V gave up 4 bases and J gave up 4 bases, with 5 bases separating them. This CDR3 spans 12 amino acids. The CDR3 sequence is CASSSQNQPQHF. The CDR3 region has the DNA TGTGCCAGCAGCTCACAGAATCAGCCCCAGCATTTT.

As concerns this clonotype: It is unclear where the CDR3 begins or ends on the DNA, so no DNA is shown, and the CDR3 is as TCRdb lists it. The J gene is TRBJ1-6, the V gene TRBV6-2 or TRBV6-3; the table's D call of TRBD1 was not tested on the DNA. Termini included, the CDR3 measures 13 amino acids. CDR1 is MNHEY and CDR2 is SVGEGT in the germline V gene. CDR3 sequence: CAPFGPGNSPLHF.

The rearrangement links TRBV27 to TRBJ1-1; D not certain. Trimming pared 2 bases from V and 0 bases from J, leaving 7 bases between. The CDR3 is 14 residues long. Germline values: CDR1 MNHEY, CDR2 SMNVEV (reference sequence). CDR3 sequence reads: CASSLNGMNTEAFF. CDR3 coding DNA: TGTGCCAGCAGTTTAAACGGTATGAACACTGAAGCTTTCTTT.

The chain carries TRBV7-9 and TRBJ1-1; D is uncertain. Germline loops: CDR1 SEHNR, CDR2 FQNEAQ (reference sequence). The V end was cut by 4 bases, the J end by 7 bases, with 7 bases between. The CDR3 length is 11 residues. CDR3 protein: CASSSFGEAFF. CDR3 coding DNA: TGTGCCAGCAGCTCATTTGGTGAAGCTTTCTTT. Based on the CDR3 plus reference TRBV7-9 and TRBJ1-1, the full variable domain is DTGVSQNPRHKITKRGQNVTFRCDPISEHNRLYWYRQTLGQGPEFLTYFQNEAQLEKSRLLSDRFSAERPKGSFSTLEIQRTEQGDSAMYLCASSSFGEAFFGQGTRLTVV.

This clonotype was counted between two and nine times. The gene calls are TRBV15 and TRBJ2-7; D could derive from TRBD1 or TRBD2 (5 bases each). Trimming stripped 0 bases from V and 0 bases from J, with 12 bases between. CDR1 is LNHNV and CDR2 is YYDKDF in the germline V gene (reference sequence). The CDR3 consists of 16 residues. CDR3 DNA sequence: TGTGCCACCAGCAGAGATCCCCCAGGGAGCTCCTACGAGCAGTACTTC. It encodes CATSRDPPGSSYEQYF.

This chain uses TRBV19 with TRBJ1-5; 10 nucleotides match TRBD1. V lost 3 bases to trimming and J lost 3 bases; unmatched junction nucleotides: 5. The CDR3 is 16 residues long. Looked up from germline, CDR1 is LNHDA and CDR2 is SQIVND (reference sequence). The DNA for the CDR3 is TGTGCCAGTAGTATTCGACAGGGGGCGATCAATCAGCCCCAGCATTTT. It translates to CASSIRQGAINQPQHF.

The rearrangement links TRBV12-3 or TRBV12-4 to TRBJ1-2; D possibly corresponds to TRBD1 (5 bases). There are 14 residues in the CDR3. Trimming stripped 5 bases from V and 0 bases from J, with 10 bases between. CDR3 nucleotides: TGTGCCAGCAGTATCGGGGGGGCTAACTATGGCTACACCTTC. Its protein product is CASSIGGANYGYTF.

The sample holds a few counts of this clonotype. V and J are TRBV10-3 and TRBJ1-5, with D uncertain. The CDR3 totals 14 residues. V lost 0 bases to trimming and J lost 2 bases, with 5 bases between them. Germline CDR1 is ENHRY and CDR2 is SYGVKD. CDR3 nucleotides: TGTGCCATCAGTGAGTCAAAGGGCAATCAGCCCCAGCATTTT. Residues: CAISESKGNQPQHF.

This sequence joins TRBV29-1 and TRBJ2-3; 7 bases map to TRBD1. With V trimmed by 3 bases and J by 1 base, 4 bases remained unmatched. CDR1 is SQVTM and CDR2 is ANQGSEA in the germline V gene. This CDR3 contains 14 residues. The CDR3 DNA follows: TGCAGCGTTGAGTCGGGACAGCGCACAGATACGCAGTATTTT. Its translation: CSVESGQRTDTQYF.

This clonotype is medium-sized (0.01 to 0.1%) by share. V gene TRBV7-2 combines with J gene TRBJ1-5; D ambiguous. This CDR3 is 15 amino acids long. The V end was cut by 2 bases, the J end by 3 bases, with 11 bases between. Germline V gene data show CDR1 as SGHTA and CDR2 as FQGNSA. CDR3 sequence reads: CASSLMGRDNQPQHF. CDR3 DNA sequence: TGTGCCAGCAGCTTAATGGGGAGAGACAATCAGCCCCAGCATTTT. Full variable domain (outside the CDR3, taken from reference TRBV7-2 and TRBJ1-5): GAGVSQSPSNKVTEKGKDVELRCDPISGHTALYWYRQSLGQGLEFLIYFQGNSAPDKSGLPSDRFSAERTGGSVSTLTIQRTQQEDSAVYLCASSLMGRDNQPQHFGDGTRLSIL.

This clonotype came up a few times. The chain carries TRBV19 and TRBJ1-2; D uncertain. V lost 2 bases and J 7 bases, leaving 8 bases between the germline ends. This CDR3 has 12 amino acids. Looked up from germline, CDR1 is LNHDA and CDR2 is SQIVND (reference sequence). The CDR3 nucleotides read TGTGCCAGTAGTATAAAGGGTCTTGGCTACACCTTC. Translating gives CASSIKGLGYTF.

This clonotype was found a few times. The genes are TRBV7-9 and TRBJ1-2, with a weak D call TRBD1 (5 bases). V was trimmed by 2 bases and J by 0 bases, leaving 7 bases between them. CDR1 and CDR2 from the germline V gene are SEHNR and FQNEAQ (reference sequence). This CDR3 region has 14 residues. The CDR3 nucleotides read TGTGCCAGCAGCTTACCGGGACCTAACTATGGCTACACCTTC. It codes for CASSLPGPNYGYTF.

This clonotype was counted a few times. The rearrangement links TRBV28 to TRBJ1-1, with D possibly matching TRBD1 (5 bases). The CDR3 length is 16 residues. Per the germline V gene, CDR1 is MDHEN and CDR2 is SYDVKM. The germline V and J ends were trimmed by 4 bases and 6 bases, with 21 bases remaining between them. CDR3 residues: CASSSTTGTVNSEAFF. As DNA, the CDR3 is TGTGCCAGCAGTTCCACAACCGGGACCGTTAATTCTGAAGCTTTCTTT.

The genes are TRBV20-1 and TRBJ2-1; perhaps TRBD2 as D (6 bases). CDR3 length: 12 amino acids. The V end was cut by 3 bases, the J end by 10 bases, with 13 bases between. Germline loops: CDR1 DFQATT, CDR2 SNEGSKA (reference sequence). DNA of the CDR3: TGCAGTGCTAGCGGGAGTATAAAGGAGCAGTTCTTC. Its translation is CSASGSIKEQFF.